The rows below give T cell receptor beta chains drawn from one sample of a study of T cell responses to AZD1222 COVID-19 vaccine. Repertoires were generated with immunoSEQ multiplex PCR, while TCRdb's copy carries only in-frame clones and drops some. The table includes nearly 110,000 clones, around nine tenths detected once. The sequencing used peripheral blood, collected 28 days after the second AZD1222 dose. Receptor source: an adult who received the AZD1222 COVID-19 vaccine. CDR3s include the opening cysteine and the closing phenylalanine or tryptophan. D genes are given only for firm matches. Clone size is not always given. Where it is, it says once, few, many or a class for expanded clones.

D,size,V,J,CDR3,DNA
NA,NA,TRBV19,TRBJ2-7,CASSDSSSYEQYF,TGTGCCAGTAGCGACAGTAGCTCCTACGAGCAGTACTTC
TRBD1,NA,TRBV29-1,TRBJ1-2,CSIRTGGGGYGYTF,TGCAGCATCCGGACAGGGGGAGGGGGCTATGGCTACACCTTC
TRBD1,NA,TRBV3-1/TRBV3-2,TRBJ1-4,CASSSGGTGDEKLFF,TGTGCCAGCAGTTCGGGGGGGACAGGGGATGAAAAACTGTTTTTT
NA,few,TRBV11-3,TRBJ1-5,CASTERAWQPQHF,TGTGCCAGCACTGAGCGGGCATGGCAGCCCCAGCATTTT
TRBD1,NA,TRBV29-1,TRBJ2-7,CSVDPGQGSYEQYF,TGCAGCGTCGATCCCGGACAGGGGTCCTACGAGCAGTACTTC
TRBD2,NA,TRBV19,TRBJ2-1,CASSIGGGPHNEQFF,TGTGCCAGTAGTATAGGCGGGGGTCCCCACAATGAGCAGTTCTTC
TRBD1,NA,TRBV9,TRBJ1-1,CASSLPGTVNTEAFF,TGTGCCAGCAGCCTCCCCGGGACAGTGAACACTGAAGCTTTCTTT
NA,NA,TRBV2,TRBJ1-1,CASSVGIVNTEAFF,TGTGCCAGCAGTGTTGGGATAGTGAACACTGAAGCTTTCTTT
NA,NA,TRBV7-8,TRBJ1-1,CASSLGFGWGLGTEAFF,TGTGCCAGCAGCTTAGGATTCGGATGGGGCTTAGGCACTGAAGCTTTCTTT
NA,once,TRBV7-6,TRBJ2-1,CASSLAPDSGPNEQFF,TGTGCCAGCAGCTTAGCCCCCGACAGTGGACCCAATGAGCAGTTCTTC
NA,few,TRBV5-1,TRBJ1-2,CASSLTGSANYGYTF,TGCGCCAGCAGCTTAACAGGGTCAGCTAACTATGGCTACACCTTC
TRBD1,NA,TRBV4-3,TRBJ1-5,CASSQVWQGANQPQHF,TGCGCCAGCAGCCAAGTGTGGCAGGGGGCGAATCAGCCCCAGCATTTT
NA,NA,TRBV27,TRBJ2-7,CASSSTGSTYEQYF,TGTGCCAGCAGTTCTACAGGGTCCACCTACGAGCAGTACTTC
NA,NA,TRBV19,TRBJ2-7,CASSYNRDSQYEQYF,TGTGCCAGTAGTTATAACCGGGACTCGCAATACGAGCAGTACTTC
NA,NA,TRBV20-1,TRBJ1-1,CSASEGGEAFF,TGCAGTGCCAGTGAGGGCGGTGAAGCTTTCTTT
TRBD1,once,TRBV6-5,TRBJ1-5,CASRISQGALQPQHF,TGTGCCAGCAGAATTTCCCAGGGGGCGCTTCAGCCCCAGCATTTT
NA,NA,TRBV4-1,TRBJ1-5,CASSQALGTARDQPQHF,TGCGCCAGCAGCCAAGCTTTAGGTACAGCGCGGGATCAGCCCCAGCATTTT
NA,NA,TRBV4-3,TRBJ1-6,CASSQEHNSPLHF,TGCGCCAGCAGCCAAGAGCACAATTCACCCCTCCACTTT
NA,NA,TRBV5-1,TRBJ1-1,CASSPSVAGGGEAFF,TGCGCCAGCAGCCCCTCGGTAGCCGGTGGTGGAGAAGCTTTCTTT
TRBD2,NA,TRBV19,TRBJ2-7,CASRTSSGAYEQYF,TGTGCCAGTAGGACATCTAGCGGGGCCTACGAGCAGTACTTC
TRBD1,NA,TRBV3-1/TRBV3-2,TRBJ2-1,CASSQAGTGKQFF,TGTGCCAGCAGCCAAGCCGGGACAGGGAAACAGTTCTTC
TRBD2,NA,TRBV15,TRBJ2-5,CATSGGLAGESTQYF,TGTGCCACCAGCGGAGGACTAGCGGGGGAGTCAACCCAGTACTTC
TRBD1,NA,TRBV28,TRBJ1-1,CASSLDRGYTEAFF,TGTGCCAGCAGTTTAGACAGGGGGTACACTGAAGCTTTCTTT
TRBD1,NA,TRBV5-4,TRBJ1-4,CASSRTGGPNEKLFF,TGTGCCAGCAGCCGCACAGGGGGACCTAATGAAAAACTGTTTTTT
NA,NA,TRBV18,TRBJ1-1,CASSPPSKNTEAFF,TGTGCCAGCTCACCACCCAGCAAGAACACTGAAGCTTTCTTT
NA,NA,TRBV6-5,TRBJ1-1,CASSYETTEAFF,TGTGCCAGCAGTTACGAGACCACTGAAGCTTTCTTT
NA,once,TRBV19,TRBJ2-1,CASSKWAGTSYNEQFF,TGTGCCAGTAGTAAGTGGGCGGGGACCTCCTACAATGAGCAGTTCTTC
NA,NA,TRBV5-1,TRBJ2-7,CASSDSYEQYF,TGCGCCAGCAGCGATTCCTACGAGCAGTACTTC
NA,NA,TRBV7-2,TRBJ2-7,CASSLAASGYEQYF,TGTGCCAGCAGCTTAGCTGCCTCCGGCTACGAGCAGTACTTC
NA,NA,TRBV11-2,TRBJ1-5,CASSPTSRVGNQPQHF,TGTGCCAGCAGCCCAACAAGCAGGGTTGGTAATCAGCCCCAGCATTTT
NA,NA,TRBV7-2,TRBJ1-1,CASRPTGLREAFF,TGTGCCAGCCGCCCTACAGGGCTTCGTGAAGCTTTCTTT
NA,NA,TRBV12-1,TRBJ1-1,CASSSYHKRAAFF,TGTGCCAGCAGCTCCTACCATAAGCGGGCTGCTTTCTTT
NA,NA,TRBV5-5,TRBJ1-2,CASSWRSGGYGYTF,TGTGCCAGCAGCTGGAGGTCTGGGGGCTATGGCTACACCTTC
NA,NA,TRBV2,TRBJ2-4,CASSERQGLAKNIQYF,TGTGCCAGCAGTGAAAGGCAGGGACTAGCCAAAAACATTCAGTACTTC
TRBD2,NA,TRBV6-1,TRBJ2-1,CASSENGVAGAGEQFF,TGTGCCAGCAGTGAAAATGGGGTAGCGGGGGCAGGGGAGCAGTTCTTC
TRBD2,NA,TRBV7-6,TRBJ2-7,CASSLRPRDYQFYEQYF,TGTGCCAGCAGCCTTCGACCCCGGGACTACCAGTTCTACGAGCAGTACTTC